This T cell receptor (beta chain) emerged from a study of cytotoxic CD8 clonotypes in ibrutinib-treated CLL. The germline gives CDR1 SNHLY, CDR2 FYNNEI. The CDR3 consists of 14 residues. V was trimmed by 3 bases and J by 4 bases, leaving 12 bases between them. TCRdb keeps only in-frame clones here, not all; method: immunoSEQ multiplex PCR. The data show 270,000 or so clones, with 70% to 80% seen just once and approximately 5.1% held by the top ten. The sequence derives from a human donor with chronic lymphocytic leukemia. The chain combines TRBV2 with TRBJ2-5; TRBD1 is a possible D gene (5 bases). The sample was PBMCs, taken at disease progression, from a patient treated with ibrutinib. The CDR3 DNA reads TGTGCCAGCAGTGAGATAGGGGCAGCAGAGACCCAGTACTTC. This codes for CASSEIGAAETQYF.